The entry that follows covers one T cell receptor (beta chain) sequence. Its target is unknown. With 6 bases removed from V and 1 base from J, the gap between germline ends came to 16 bases. From germline, CDR1 is SGHRS and CDR2 YFSETQ. CDR3 length: 15 amino acids. These data come from a study of T cell responses to AZD1222 COVID-19 vaccine. The study's findings and limits: Reports indicate that nearly half of spike-specific TCRs are directed at unmutated variant regions. Spike-specific TCR breadth and depth went up after people got two AZD1222 doses. Repertoire samples came only from after the peak T cell response. It should be noted that donors were predominantly white British and more often female, and clonal diversity was possibly underestimated.

Only in-frame clones appear in the TCRdb table, and some are missing; sequencing was by immunoSEQ multiplex PCR. The profile shows some 120,000 clones, approximately 93% of them singletons. The specimen comprised peripheral blood, sampled on day 0 of AZD1222 vaccination. The genes are TRBV5-1 and TRBJ2-5; possible D gene TRBD1, 5 bases. This TCR was sampled from an adult in good health. CDR3 region: CASNHPADTQETQYF. CDR3 nucleotides: TGCGCCAGCAATCACCCGGCGGACACCCAAGAGACCCAGTACTTC. Full variable domain (outside the CDR3, taken from reference TRBV5-1 and TRBJ2-5): KAGVTQTPRYLIKTRGQQVTLSCSPISGHRSVSWYQQTPGQGLQFLFEYFSETQRNKGNFPGRFSGRQFSNSRSEMNVSTLELGDSALYLCASNHPADTQETQYFGPGTRLLVL.